This T cell receptor (beta chain) was retrieved from a study of blood T cells in healthy people across ages. Regarding the study as a whole: The recorded TCR beta diversity per million T cells decreased in a roughly linear manner with age.

For this clonotype: Its antigen remains unknown.

CDR1 is SGDLS and CDR2 is YYNGEE in the germline V gene. CDR3 size: 14 residues. Trimming shortened V by 0 bases and J by 3 bases, and 7 bases separated the two germline ends. It was with a sample-barcoded 5' primer and a J-beta primer mix that a second PCR of roughly 7 to 12 cycles was run. TCRdb used MiXCR to reprocess the 5' RACE reads, holding one entry per CDR3 protein. The sample holds under 2 million distinct CDR3 sequences; 30% to 35% are singletons and the top ten take roughly 10%. Material for sequencing was blood. V gene TRBV9 combines with J gene TRBJ2-1; D not resolved. The sequence derives from a woman in her thirties in good health. The CDR3 DNA reads TGTGCCAGCAGCGTAGTTACAGTCTACAATGAGCAGTTCTTC. Its translation: CASSVVTVYNEQFF.